Each of the 18 T cell receptor beta chains below was sequenced from the same sample in a study of cytomegalovirus exposure and HLA in healthy donors (TCRdb year 2017). Library preparation used the immunoSEQ multiplex PCR assay. A mixture of 60 forward primers for TCR Vbeta segments and 13 reverse primers for TCR Jbeta segments was used in the multiplex PCR. In its TCRdb copy, this immuneACCESS table keeps in-frame sequences only and misses some clones. Where compared with another copy, unresolved V genes explain less than half of these, and the others have no known cause. Across this sample there are 110,000 to 150,000 clones, with over 8% seen only once. The ten largest account for 1.5% to 2% of the sample. Sequenced input: PBMCs. These receptor sequences come from a male donor in good health and CMV-seronegative.

The chain is built from TRBV27 and TRBJ2-1; a weak D match, TRBD1 (5 bases). There are 14 residues in the CDR3. V lost 5 bases and J 6 bases, leaving 14 bases between the germline ends. CDR1 is MNHEY and CDR2 is SMNVEV in the germline V gene (reference sequence). CDR3 sequence: CASSPLGQGNEQFF. CDR3 in DNA: TGTGCCAGCAGTCCCTTAGGGCAGGGCAATGAGCAGTTCTTC.

The chain is built from TRBV29-1 and TRBJ2-5; 8 positions agree with TRBD2. Trimming removed 4 bases from V and 5 bases from J; junction bases left unmatched: 12. Germline CDR1 and CDR2: SQVTM and ANQGSEA. The CDR3 sequence is 15 residues long. The CDR3 loop is CSVVLGSGVVETQYF. The CDR3 bases are TGCAGCGTTGTCCTTGGTAGCGGGGTGGTGGAGACCCAGTACTTC.

V is TRBV5-1 and J is TRBJ1-2; weak D call: TRBD1 (6 bases). Looked up from germline, CDR1 is SGHRS and CDR2 is YFSETQ. The CDR3 covers 15 residues. V was pared by 0 bases and J by 6 bases, with 15 bases between. CDR3 DNA sequence: TGCGCCAGCAGCTTGGGAACAGGGTCCGTAGATGGCTACACCTTC. Residues: CASSLGTGSVDGYTF.

This clone was found a few times. The rearrangement joins TRBV7-2 to TRBJ1-1, with 9 bases aligning to TRBD1. The CDR3 loop spans 19 amino acids. V dropped 1 base and J dropped 10; count of bases not matched to a gene: 22. The V gene's germline CDR1 is SGHTA and CDR2 FQGNSA. CDR3 DNA: TGTGCCAGCAGCTTAGAGTCCAACAGGGGGCGCAAATCAAACTTCGGAGCTTTCTTT. Translating gives CASSLESNRGRKSNFGAFF.

The CDR3 loop is CASSGDREGEQYF. CDR3 in DNA: TGCGCCAGCAGCGGGGACAGGGAGGGCGAGCAGTACTTC. J is TRBJ2-7 and V is TRBV5-1; TRBD1 agrees at 9 bases. The J segment lost 6 bases and the V segment lost 4 bases, leaving 5 bases of the junction unmatched. The CDR3 contains 13 residues. From germline, CDR1 is SGHRS and CDR2 YFSETQ.

The table lists this clone with a few counts. The chain recombines TRBV19 with TRBJ2-3, with TRBD2 matching over 7 bases. The V gene's germline CDR1 is LNHDA and CDR2 SQIVND (reference sequence). The J segment lost 1 base and the V segment lost 4 bases, leaving 2 bases of the junction unmatched. CDR3 length equals 14 residues. This chain's CDR3 is CASSRLAGTDTQYF. The CDR3 nucleotides read TGTGCCAGTAGTAGGCTAGCGGGCACAGATACGCAGTATTTT. Full variable domain (rest looked up from reference TRBV19 and TRBJ2-3): DGGITQSPKYLFRKEGQNVTLSCEQNLNHDAMYWYRQDPGQGLRLIYYSQIVNDFQKGDIAEGYSVSREKKESFPLTVTSAQKNPTAFYLCASSRLAGTDTQYFGPGTRLTVL.

The chain joins TRBV7-2 to TRBJ1-4; the match to TRBD1 covers 9 bases. Germline CDR1 is SGHTA and CDR2 is FQGNSA. The V segment lost 1 base and the J segment 8 bases; nucleotides outside the gene matches: 11. The CDR3 is 17 residues long. The CDR3 here is CASSLVAPGQGREKLFF. In nucleotides, the CDR3 is TGTGCCAGCAGCTTAGTGGCACCGGGACAGGGTCGGGAAAAACTGTTTTTT.

This clone was detected only a few times. DNA of the CDR3: TGCGCCAGCAGCCAAGAGACTAGCGGGGGGGCGGGGGCCAACGTCCTGACTTTC. Amino acid sequence: CASSQETSGGAGANVLTF. This rearrangement joins TRBV4-1 to TRBJ2-6; TRBD2 agrees at 14 bases. The CDR3 length is 18 residues. The germline gives CDR1 MGHRA, CDR2 YSYEKL. The junction had 2 bases not matched to a gene; V was cut back by 0 bases and J by 4 bases.

The table lists this clone with a few counts. This chain uses TRBV9 with TRBJ2-7, with 7 bases fitting TRBD2. CDR3 length: 15 amino acids. The germline CDR1 and CDR2 sequences are SGDLS and YYNGEE. V was clipped by 2 bases and J by 5 bases; unmatched bases: 10. The CDR3: CASSVLAGRLNEQYF. The CDR3 nucleotides read TGTGCCAGCAGCGTCCTCGCCGGGAGGCTGAACGAGCAGTACTTC.

The chain employs TRBV9 and TRBJ1-2; TRBD1 matches at 8 bases. This CDR3 contains 13 residues. V shed 2 bases and J 4 bases; nucleotides not matched to a gene: 1. CDR1 is SGDLS, CDR2 YYNGEE, per germline. The CDR3 DNA sequence: TGTGCCAGCAGCGTGGGACAGGTCTATGGCTACACCTTC. Translation gives CASSVGQVYGYTF.

The CDR3 DNA reads as TGTGCCAGCAGCTTCCGGGACACTAACACCGGGGAGCTGTTTTTT. Protein product: CASSFRDTNTGELFF. The rearrangement uses TRBV7-9 and TRBJ2-2, with D tentatively TRBD1 (6 bases). The CDR3 runs to 15 residues. CDR1 is SEHNR and CDR2 is FQNEAQ in the germline V gene (reference sequence). The V end lost 3 bases, the J end lost 2 bases, and 10 bases lay between the germline ends.

This clone appeared a few times. The rearrangement joins TRBV4-2 to TRBJ1-4; D is unclear. Trimming cost V 6 bases and J 0 bases, with 8 bases left between them. Germline V CDR1 and CDR2: LGHNA, YNFKEQ. The length of the CDR3 is 14 residues. In nucleotides, the CDR3 is TGTGCCAGCAGGGGCGGGTCAACTAATGAAAAACTGTTTTTT. This codes for CASRGGSTNEKLFF.

The chain is built from TRBV7-2 and TRBJ1-1; TRBD1 is a possible D gene (5 bases). Germline lookup yields CDR1 SGHTA and CDR2 FQGNSA. Trimming stripped 1 base from V and 1 base from J, with 13 bases between. The CDR3 length is 16 residues. The CDR3 DNA follows: TGTGCCAGCAGCTTAGGTCAGGGTCATGGGAACACTGAAGCTTTCTTT. It is translated as CASSLGQGHGNTEAFF.

This clone showed up just a few times. Here the CDR3 reads CASSLRQFHQPQHF. CDR3 sequence (DNA): TGTGCCAGCAGTTTAAGACAGTTCCATCAGCCCCAGCATTTT. The rearrangement links TRBV28 to TRBJ1-5; maybe TRBD1 (5 bases). Germline values: CDR1 MDHEN, CDR2 SYDVKM. The CDR3 sequence is 14 residues long. Trimming took 2 bases from V and 5 from J, leaving 10 bases between them. Filled out from reference TRBV28 and TRBJ1-5, the complete variable domain reads DVKVTQSSRYLVKRTGEKVFLECVQDMDHENMFWYRQDPGLGLRLIYFSYDVKMKEKGDIPEGYSVSREKKERFSLILESASTNQTSMYLCASSLRQFHQPQHFGDGTRLSIL.

The chain combines TRBV10-2 with TRBJ2-7; 13 bases match TRBD2. Trimming removed 8 bases from V and 0 bases from J; junction bases left unmatched: 7. The CDR3 length is 16 residues. The V gene's germline CDR1 is WSHSY and CDR2 SAAADI. The CDR3 loop reads CASSGLAGAYSYEQYF. CDR3 DNA sequence: TGCGCCAGCTCCGGACTAGCGGGGGCCTACTCCTACGAGCAGTACTTC.

The gene calls are TRBV7-3 and TRBJ2-1, with a possible D match to TRBD2 (6 bases). The CDR3 sequence is 11 residues long. CDR1 is SGHTA, CDR2 FQGTGA, per germline. V lost 5 bases and J 9 bases, leaving 8 bases between the germline ends. CDR3 sequence reads: CASSLGGEQFF. The CDR3 region has the DNA TGTGCCAGCAGCCTGGGGGGTGAGCAGTTCTTC.

DNA for the CDR3: TGTGCCTGGAGTGCCAGATACCTAGAGGGATATTCACCCCTCCACTTT. It specifies CAWSARYLEGYSPLHF. J is TRBJ1-6 and V is TRBV30; no clear D. CDR3 length: 16 residues. Germline values: CDR1 GTSNPN, CDR2 SVGIG (reference sequence). Trimming took off 1 base at V and 8 bases at J, with 18 bases between the two ends.

This clone was recorded a few times. The chain joins TRBV6-5 to TRBJ1-2; D is unresolved. Germline-derived CDR1 and CDR2 are MNHEY and SVGAGI. The CDR3 spans 13 residues. The V end was cut by 6 bases, the J end by 2 bases, with 10 bases between. The CDR3 DNA follows: TGTGCCAGCAGCCGAGGAACCAACTATGGCTACACCTTC. It translates to CASSRGTNYGYTF.